The sequence of this T cell receptor (beta chain) was determined in a study of shared clonotypes between healthy human individuals. Libraries were prepared by immunoSEQ multiplex PCR; TCRdb keeps only in-frame clonotypes and omits some of them. The top ten clones hold 1.5% to 2% of a sample with 550,000 to 700,000 clones, around four fifths of them seen once. The receptor was isolated from a woman between 25 and 40 years old in good health. The specimen sequenced was memory CD4+ T cells sorted from blood. Regarding subset: CD45RA-negative fraction.

CDR3: CSARLRDTQYF. In nucleotides, the CDR3 is TGCAGTGCTAGATTACGGGATACGCAGTATTTT. This chain links TRBV20-1 with TRBJ2-3; D is uncertain. In germline, CDR1 is DFQATT, CDR2 SNEGSKA (reference sequence). Trimming took 2 bases from V and 6 from J, leaving 6 bases between them. The CDR3 has 11 residues.